This TCR beta chain was observed in a study of blood T cell repertoires in COVID-19. The overall study: The United States, Italy and Spain supplied acute and convalescent COVID-19 samples. In each case, the material was cDNA or gDNA derived from T cells, B-cell-depleted T cells, or PBMCs.

Individuals aged roughly 18 to 95 years were recruited from 24 US areas. Recovered participants had two consecutive negative NP/OP PCR tests, healthcare professional clearance, or symptom resolution. The CDR3 is 16 residues long. Per germline, CDR1 MNHEY and CDR2 SVGAGI. V trimming: 1 base; J trimming: 5 bases; junction bases outside the gene matches: 8. The count of this clone is one. Profiled with immunoSEQ multiplex PCR; TCRdb holds only in-frame clones, not every one. The sample gives approximately 130,000 clones, 83% of which show up once; roughly 18% is in the top ten. The chain couples TRBV6-5 to TRBJ2-1, with 7 nucleotides matching TRBD2. The sample consisted of PBMCs or T cells enriched from blood (not recorded which). This clonotype was sampled from a man aged 25-45 years who had recovered from COVID-19. The CDR3 DNA reads TGTGCCAGCAGTTACTTGGCTAGCGGAGGACACAATGAGCAGTTCTTC. This gives the protein CASSYLASGGHNEQFF.